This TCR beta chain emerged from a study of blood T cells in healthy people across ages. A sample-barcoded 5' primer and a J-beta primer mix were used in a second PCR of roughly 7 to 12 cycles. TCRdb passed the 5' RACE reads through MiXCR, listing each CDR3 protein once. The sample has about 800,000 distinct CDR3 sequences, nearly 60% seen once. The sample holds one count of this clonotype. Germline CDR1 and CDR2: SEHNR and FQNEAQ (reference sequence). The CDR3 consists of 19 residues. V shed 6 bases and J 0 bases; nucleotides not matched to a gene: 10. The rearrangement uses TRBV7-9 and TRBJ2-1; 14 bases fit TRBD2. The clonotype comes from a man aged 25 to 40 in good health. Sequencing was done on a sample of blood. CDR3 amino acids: CASRPGLAGGPSSYNEQFF. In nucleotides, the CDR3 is TGTGCCAGCAGACCTGGACTAGCGGGGGGCCCGAGCTCCTACAATGAGCAGTTCTTC.